Here is one TCR beta chain with its context. The same CDR3 also results from other DNA sequences found in this sample. The J segment lost 4 bases and the V segment lost 3 bases, leaving 3 bases of the junction unmatched. The CDR3 spans 15 residues. CDR1 and CDR2 from the germline V gene are KGHSH and LQKENI. This sample is part of a study of control samples from healthy donors and cancer patients. Method: immunoSEQ multiplex PCR; TCRdb's copy keeps in-frame clones and lacks some. The table has approximately 160,000 clones, 90% to 95% seen once. The receptor was isolated from a woman aged 55-69 years in good health. The chain joins TRBV18 to TRBJ1-2; 12 bases agree with TRBD1. The sample consisted of blood. CDR3 nucleotide sequence: TGTGCCAGCTCACCGGGACAGGGGGCCGGCTATGGCTACACCTTC. Amino acids: CASSPGQGAGYGYTF.